This T cell receptor (beta chain) was identified during a study of spatial heterogeneity in lung cancer. Study-wide context: Consistently, beta-chain sequences turned up in larger numbers than alpha-chain sequences did. Matched bulk RNA-seq gave a T cell module score that correlated strongly with tumor-region TCR transcript counts. Raw sequencing reads included, on average, more than ten appearances of each unique TCR and UMI combination. Study results and caveats: Counts that tracked tumor mutation counts were those of expanded intratumoral alpha and beta TCRs.

TCRdb used MiXCR to reprocess the 5' RACE reads, holding one entry per CDR3 protein. The sample lists more than 15,000 distinct CDR3 sequences, around 6.5% occurring once. Time point here: sample taken at primary tumor resection. This clonotype is labeled as medium-sized. As yet, its antigen is unknown. The germline CDR1 and CDR2 sequences are SGHVS and FNYEAQ. V dropped 6 bases and J dropped 0 bases, with 15 bases sitting between them. There are 15 residues in the CDR3. The sequence was obtained from a female donor with early-stage non-small cell lung cancer. This specimen consisted of lung tumor tissue, obtained at surgery. The rearrangement uses TRBV7-6 and TRBJ2-7; unclear D gene. The CDR3 region has the DNA TGTGCCAGCAGTACTGTCCTAGGGTTCTCCTACGAGCAGTACTTC. Its translation is CASSTVLGFSYEQYF.